The clone carrying this T cell receptor beta chain turned up a few times. As yet, its antigen is unknown. The authors ran a second PCR of 7 to 11 cycles using a sample-barcoded 5' primer and a J-beta primer mix. Each of the cDNA molecules was tagged by a template-switch adaptor with 12 random nucleotides. One entry per CDR3 protein, called by TCRdb with MiXCR from the 5' RACE reads. The table records a few hundred thousand distinct CDR3 sequences, 27% of them present only once. The data stem from a study of blood T cells in healthy people across ages. Overall study context: Per two T cells, about one barcoded beta molecule was captured through template switching. Study-wide points: Among long-lived donors, naive CD4+ cells were more numerous and diversity higher than in aged donors.

Trimming left V 6 bases short and J 3 bases short, with 19 bases between. CDR1 DFQATT and CDR2 SNEGSKA come from the germline V gene (reference sequence). CDR3 length: 15 amino acids. The rearrangement links TRBV20-1 to TRBJ2-3; tentatively, D is TRBD2 (5 bases). The clonotype comes from a woman aged 70-85 years in good health. The sample taken for sequencing was blood. CDR3 protein: CSALPRRVPTDTQYF. As DNA, the CDR3 is TGCAGTGCCCTACCTAGGCGGGTACCTACAGATACGCAGTATTTT.